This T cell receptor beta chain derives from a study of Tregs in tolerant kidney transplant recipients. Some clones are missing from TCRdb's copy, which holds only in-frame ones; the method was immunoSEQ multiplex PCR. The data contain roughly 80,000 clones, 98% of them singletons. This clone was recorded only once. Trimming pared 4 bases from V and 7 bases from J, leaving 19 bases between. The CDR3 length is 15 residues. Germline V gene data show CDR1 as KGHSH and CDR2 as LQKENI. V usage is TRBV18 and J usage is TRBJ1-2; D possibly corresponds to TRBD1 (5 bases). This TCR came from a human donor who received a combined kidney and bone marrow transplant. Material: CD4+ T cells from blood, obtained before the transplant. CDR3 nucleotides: TGTGCCAGCTCACTCCCTTGGGGGGACGAGTTTGGCTACACCTTC. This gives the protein CASSLPWGDEFGYTF.